These 7 T cell receptor beta chains came from one sample sequenced in a study of a mutant IDH1 vaccine in newly diagnosed glioma. Time point described: week 5, during vaccination. Each dose of the vaccine consisted of 300 ug of mutant IDH1 20-mer peptide, with topical imiquimod. Some clones are missing from TCRdb's copy, which holds only in-frame ones; the method was immunoSEQ multiplex PCR. The data contain roughly 50,000 clones, 70% to 90% of them singletons. Their antigen targets remain unknown. The starting material was PBMCs, obtained from a glioma patient whose treatment included an IDH1 peptide vaccine. The receptors were gathered from a man in his thirties or forties with glioma.

The gene calls are TRBV2 and TRBJ2-2; 9 bases agree with TRBD1. The V segment lost 6 bases and the J segment 4 bases; nucleotides outside the gene matches: 6. Looked up from germline, CDR1 is SNHLY and CDR2 is FYNNEI. This CDR3 has 15 residues. CDR3 bases: TGTGCCAGCAGCGCACAGGGGGCGAGCACCGGGGAGCTGTTTTTT. This sequence encodes CASSAQGASTGELFF.

This clone occurred once. V usage is TRBV7-8 and J usage is TRBJ1-5; possibly TRBD1 for D (5 bases). This CDR3 has 18 residues. Germline CDR1 is SGHVS and CDR2 is FQNEAQ. V was pared by 0 bases and J by 4 bases, with 19 bases between. The CDR3, as DNA: TGTGCCAGCAGCTTAGCGTTGCAGGGCGGCGAGGGTAATCAGCCCCAGCATTTT. Translated, it gives CASSLALQGGEGNQPQHF.

This clone came up once. The chain recombines TRBV5-1 with TRBJ1-2; 9 positions match TRBD1. V was pared by 0 bases and J by 7 bases, with 7 bases of the junction left unmatched. Germline-derived CDR1 and CDR2 are SGHRS and YFSETQ. The length of the CDR3 is 15 residues. The CDR3 DNA reads TGCGCCAGCAGCTTGGCAGGGACAGGGATCTTTGGCTACACCTTC. Its protein product is CASSLAGTGIFGYTF. Filled out from reference TRBV5-1 and TRBJ1-2, the complete variable domain reads KAGVTQTPRYLIKTRGQQVTLSCSPISGHRSVSWYQQTPGQGLQFLFEYFSETQRNKGNFPGRFSGRQFSNSRSEMNVSTLELGDSALYLCASSLAGTGIFGYTFGSGTRLTVV.

This chain links TRBV7-2 with TRBJ2-3; D is unclear. CDR3 length: 13 residues. CDR1 is SGHTA, CDR2 FQGNSA, per germline. V lost 4 bases, J lost 3 bases, and 8 bases lay in between. In DNA, the CDR3 is TGTGCCAGCAGCTCAGTGAGGACAGATACGCAGTATTTT. Translated: CASSSVRTDTQYF.

The chain has TRBV5-8 and TRBJ1-5; D ambiguous. The CDR3 totals 17 residues. Germline assignment: CDR1 SGHTS and CDR2 YDEGEE. V dropped 2 bases and J dropped 3 bases, with 18 bases sitting between them. The CDR3 nucleotides read TGTGCCAGCAGCTTACTTGCTAGGGCTAGGGACAATCAGCCCCAGCATTTT. This codes for CASSLLARARDNQPQHF.

This chain joins TRBV2 and TRBJ1-5; no definite D call. This CDR3 is 12 amino acids long. Germline V gene lookup returns CDR1 SNHLY and CDR2 FYNNEI. Between the trimmed V and J ends, which lost 8 bases and 2 bases, there was a span of 7 bases. This CDR3 reads CASSVRNQPQHF. The CDR3 DNA follows: TGTGCCAGCTCAGTCCGCAATCAGCCCCAGCATTTT. The full variable domain, its missing parts supplied by reference TRBV2 and TRBJ1-5, is EPEVTQTPSHQVTQMGQEVILRCVPISNHLYFYWYRQILGQKVEFLVSFYNNEISEKSEIFDDQFSVERPDGSNFTLKIRSTKLEDSAMYFCASSVRNQPQHFGDGTRLSIL.

The rearrangement links TRBV7-6 to TRBJ2-4; perhaps TRBD2 as D (5 bases). The CDR3 runs to 16 residues. Germline CDR1 is SGHVS and CDR2 is FNYEAQ. The V gene lost 5 bases and the J gene lost 1 base, with 15 bases spanning the gap. In nucleotides, the CDR3 is TGTGCCAGCAGCCCCGGGATTAGTAGTGCCAAAAACATTCAGTACTTC. Translated, it gives CASSPGISSAKNIQYF.